What follows is one T cell receptor beta chain and its context. Antigen unknown. The record originates from a study of shared clonotypes between healthy human individuals. Germline V gene data show CDR1 as LNHDA and CDR2 as SQIVND (reference sequence). The ends were cut back, 1 base at V and 4 bases at J, with 8 bases in the middle. This CDR3 has 13 residues. Every subset had its genomic DNA shared out evenly among several immunoSEQ plates. The protocol was immunoSEQ multiplex PCR, while the TCRdb copy is restricted to in-frame clones and leaves out a portion. The table records fewer than 2.5 million clones, 93% of them present only once. Findings and caveats of the study: Compared with memory subsets, naive subsets generally had larger estimated richness. Of the naive CD4 clonotypes, around 4.8% were shared across several donors.

CD4+ cells were split into CD45RA+ naive and CD45RA-negative memory subsets. The sequenced sample consisted of naive CD4+ T cells from PBMCs. Subset specified: CD45RA+ positively selected. The origin of this receptor is a man younger than 35 in good health. Some clones in this sample may be carry-over from other donors' samples. This chain uses TRBV19 with TRBJ2-7; perhaps TRBD2 as D (5 bases). CDR3 protein: CASSIVRGYEQYF. The CDR3 region has the DNA TGTGCCAGTAGTATAGTAAGAGGGTACGAGCAGTACTTC.